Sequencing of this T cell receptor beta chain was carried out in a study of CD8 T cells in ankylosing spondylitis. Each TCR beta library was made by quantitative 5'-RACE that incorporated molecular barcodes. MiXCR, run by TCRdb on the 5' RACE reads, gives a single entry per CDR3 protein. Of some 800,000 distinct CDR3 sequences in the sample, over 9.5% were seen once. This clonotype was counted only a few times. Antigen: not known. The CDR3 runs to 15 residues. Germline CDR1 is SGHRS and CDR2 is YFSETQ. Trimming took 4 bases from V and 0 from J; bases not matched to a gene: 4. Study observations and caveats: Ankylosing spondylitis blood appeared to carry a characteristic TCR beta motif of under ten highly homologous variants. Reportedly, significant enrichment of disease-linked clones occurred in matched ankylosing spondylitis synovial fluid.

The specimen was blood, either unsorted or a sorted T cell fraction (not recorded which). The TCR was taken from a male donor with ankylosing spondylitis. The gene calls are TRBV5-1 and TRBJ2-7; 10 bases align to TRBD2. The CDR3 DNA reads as TGCGCCAGCAGCCTGACTAGCGGGCCCTCCTACGAGCAGTACTTC. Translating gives CASSLTSGPSYEQYF.